This T cell receptor beta chain originates from a study of cytomegalovirus exposure and HLA in healthy donors (dated by TCRdb to 2015 to 2018). Background on the whole study: An earlier analysis of under 600 of the donors reported more than 250 Gb of sequence data and 100 million to 140 million unique TCR beta sequences from about 179 million T cells. Approximately 330 gigabases of sequencing data and roughly 80 million unique TCR sequences made up an early release that covered about 640 HLA-typed donors. Of the approximately 400 genotyped donors, about 84% fell in the genetic ancestry cluster associated with self-reported Caucasian donors. The study aimed to test whether signatures of past pathogen exposure could be identified by cataloging public T cell receptors. The study profiled the T cell repertoires of around 700 subjects by immunosequencing and related them to cytomegalovirus serostatus. Along with the approximately 650-subject first cohort, a separate validation cohort of about 110 different subjects was used. To predict cytomegalovirus infection status, the study combined high-throughput TCR immunosequencing, statistical association of individual TCRs with disease status, and machine learning. To study patterns of TCR occurrence, a later analysis re-analyzed previously published TCR beta repertoires from under 750 donors and added high-resolution HLA genotyping. Rather than drawing on any new phenotypic data, the later analysis identified candidate immune exposures from TCR beta sequences and the way those sequences occurred across donors. An earlier analysis of some 500 of the donors used high-throughput TCR beta sequencing to judge whether each TCR beta V gene segment behaved as functional or pseudogenic. Alongside the repertoire data, information on donor age, sex, ethnicity and CMV serostatus was compiled. A later genetic analysis used genome-wide SNP genotypes for about 65% of the roughly 670 donors, treating that subset as a discovery cohort. Every discovery cohort repertoire had been produced on one sequencing platform. HLA typing included class I and class II loci at four-digit resolution. The number of donors typed differed by locus, with roughly 629-640 for A, B, C, DRB1 and DQB1, 522 for DQA1, nearly 610 for DPA1, and approximately 470 for DPB1. Roughly five DR-DQ haplotypes were treated as single units for association and clustering because of strong linkage in the cohort. Among about 360 genotyped donors of the cohort, an average of 235,054 unique TCR beta nucleotide sequences were sequenced per donor, approximately 20% of them non-productive. Paper-wide results and their limitations: In the study, approximately 160 TCR beta chains were listed as associated with cytomegalovirus. The presence/absence analyses assumed that sequencing depth was roughly uniform across donors, and that assumption may not be true. Correlated functional status among segregating V segments might be attributable to linkage disequilibrium, but an unknown experimental factor could not be ruled out. When HLA alleles, especially DR and DQ, strongly co-occurred, TCR associations were difficult to assign to individual alleles. Because counts were too low, about 18 rarely observed V segments, including chromosome 9 orphons, were left out of the earlier analysis of over 550 of the donors. In a later analysis, HLA-associated TCR beta chains were found to be more clonally expanded and to have lower generation probabilities than equally common non-associated chains. In a later analysis, several top co-occurrence clusters were reported to appear linked to parvovirus B19, influenza, CMV and Epstein-Barr virus. A later analysis associated 16,951 TCR beta sequences with specific HLA alleles at a false discovery rate of 0.05. The classifier was reported to diagnose cytomegalovirus status with high specificity and sensitivity in both the original cohort and the validation cohort. In vitro tests confirmed that a few of the cytomegalovirus-associated TCR beta chains recognize cytomegalovirus antigens. In a later genetic analysis, fewer N-insertions in productive TCRs were reported among donors in an Asian-associated ancestry cluster than the approximately 630-donor mean. In a later genetic analysis, a missense DCLRE1C variant was associated with V-gene and J-gene trimming of TCR beta chains, and the association was replicated in an independent cohort. The 87-base-pair reads could not distinguish some IMGT-functional V segments, including TRBV6-2 and TRBV6-3, so those segments were excluded. According to a later analysis, most CMV-associated TCR beta chains appeared to be HLA-restricted, and the HLA associations seemed to be driven largely by CMV exposure. HLA typing was unavailable for some donors at each locus, so association tests used only the typed subset. CMV serostatus was the only immune exposure information available for the cohort. The cohort was sequenced for TCR beta chains only, and without alpha or paired-chain data the features that could be detected were limited. It was suggested by the authors that the approach could potentially be generalized to other disease states and immunological phenotypes. A cluster of highly shared sequence variants was judged likely to represent a technical artifact of the sequencing pipeline. While some public TCRs were present in many individuals, most TCR sequences turned up only very rarely across donors. A further reported finding was that TCR beta sequences accurately predicted the HLA-A and HLA-B alleles for most subjects in the first cohort. A later analysis found that TCR association rates varied across HLA loci, with DRB1 alleles showing the most associated TCRs and HLA-C alleles the fewest. Broadly in line with IMGT annotations, most TCR beta V segments showed up in productive rearrangements about 90% or about 30% of the time in an earlier analysis of 587 of the donors.

V loses 5 bases of germline sequence and J loses 1 base, and the interval between the two ends is 8 bases. The CDR1 and CDR2 encoded by the germline V gene are SGHTA and FQGTGA. CDR3 length: 13 amino acids, cysteine to phenylalanine. Just CDR3 DNA is preserved here, 39 bases in frame from base 1. The cohort consisted of approximately 690 healthy bone marrow donors. Cohort members were all nominally healthy when sampled, although unrecorded immune exposures were likely present. The donor tested CMV seronegative, placing the donor among the 350 to 400 seronegative members of the cohort. A peripheral blood sample was collected from each donor, and TCR beta sequencing was performed on peripheral blood mononuclear cells. Genomic DNA was extracted from the blood cell samples with the Qiagen DNeasy Blood Extraction Kit. Preparation of the library involved the immunoSEQ multiplex PCR assay. A mixture of 60 forward primers for TCR Vbeta segments and 13 reverse primers for TCR Jbeta segments was used in the multiplex PCR. Amplification of the CDR3 region of rearranged TCR beta genes was performed with a multiplex PCR assay on genomic DNA. Amplified TCR beta libraries were sequenced as 87-base-pair reads on the Illumina HiSeq System. Turning to the authors' computational methods: A later analysis tallied 75 million to 95 million unique TCR beta chains across the 666 repertoires, and approximately 12 million of those chains were shared by two or more donors. A nearest-neighbor algorithm error-corrected the raw reads and collapsed the reads into unique sequences, merging closely related sequences to remove PCR and sequencing errors. Alignment of CDR3 sequences to IMGT reference sequences was used to assign V, D and J gene segments. Each retained sequence needed at least a six-nucleotide match to both a V gene segment and a J gene segment. Rearrangements were classified as productive when the CDR3 lacked stop codons and remained in frame with V and J, and all other rearrangements were classified as non-productive. Following IMGT convention, CDR3 was defined as the stretch from the second conserved V-encoded cysteine up to the conserved J-encoded phenylalanine. Sequences without an unambiguous match to a single V gene segment were excluded from the earlier analysis of 450 to 650 of the donors. In an earlier analysis of 500 to 750 of the donors, V segments were called functional above 56.7% productive rearrangements and were called segregating when the between-donor standard deviation exceeded 5%. To diagnose cytomegalovirus status from the catalog of TCR beta chain sequences, a statistical classification framework was built. A later analysis assigned V and J genes by comparing TCR nucleotide sequences with IMGT/GENE-DB human TR gene sequences. In a later analysis, CDR3 sequences and most-parsimonious VDJ recombination scenarios were assigned using the TCRdist pipeline. In a later analysis, every TCR beta chain was defined by the combination of its CDR3 amino acid sequence and its V-gene family, and reads without a unique V-gene family were dropped. As a way to deal with suspected cross-contamination and a sequencing artifact, a later analysis dropped approximately 590 nucleotide sequences that were highly shared and had low generation probability. In a later analysis, a clonal expansion index for each public chain was calculated from normalized within-repertoire ranks of inferred template counts. A later analysis computed generation probabilities with a VDJ recombination model fitted to out-of-frame rearrangements, and checked the results against IGoR. Hypergeometric tests were used in a later analysis to score TCR-TCR, TCR-HLA and TCR-CMV co-occurrence, with a repertoire-size bias correction applied to the TCR pairs. A later analysis estimated false discovery rates by permuting HLA or CMV assignments 20 times. A later analysis grouped co-occurring TCRs with DBSCAN, adding TCRdist sequence similarity when clustering within HLA-allele-positive subsets. Repertoires with fewer than 30,000 or more than 120,000 public chains were left out of co-occurrence clustering, as were four to six repertoires with anomalous nucleotide sharing. TCRdb carries this immuneACCESS record with in-frame sequences only. Its versions omit some clonotypes, under half of them owing to an unresolved V gene in the studies checked, with the rest unexplained. The D gene and trimming were derived from the DNA, and the V and J assignments and clone size from that table. The sample table contains about 130,000 clones; only one count was recorded for approximately 80% of them. The ten largest clones represent around 1.2% of the sample.

About this clone itself: What this receptor recognizes is not known. Nothing much larger sits one base from this clone, and base qualities are not available.

The TCR sequence derives from a girl aged 2-15 years in good health and CMV-seronegative. What was sequenced was PBMCs. The chain couples TRBV7-3 to TRBJ1-1; a tentative D call is TRBD1 (6 bases match). The CDR3 protein is CASSEDRNTEAFF. The sequenced DNA: TGTGCCAGCAGCGAGGACAGGAACACTGAAGCTTTCTTT. The full variable domain, with segments outside the CDR3 supplied by the reference TRBV7-3 and TRBJ1-1 proteins, appears as GAGVSQTPSNKVTEKGKYVELRCDPISGHTALYWYRQSLGQGPEFLIYFQGTGAADDSGLPNDRFFAVRPEGSVSTLKIQRTERGDSAVYLCASSEDRNTEAFFGQGTRLTVV.